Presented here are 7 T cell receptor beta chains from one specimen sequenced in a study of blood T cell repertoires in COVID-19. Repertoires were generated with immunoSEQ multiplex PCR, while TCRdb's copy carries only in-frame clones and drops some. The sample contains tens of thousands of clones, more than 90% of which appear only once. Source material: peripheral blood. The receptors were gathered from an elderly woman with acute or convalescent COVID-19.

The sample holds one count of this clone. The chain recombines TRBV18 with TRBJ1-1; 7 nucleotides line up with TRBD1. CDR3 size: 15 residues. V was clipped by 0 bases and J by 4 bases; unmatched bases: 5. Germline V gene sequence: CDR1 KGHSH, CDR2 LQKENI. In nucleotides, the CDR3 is TGTGCCAGCTCACCACCGCAGGGGGGAGGCACTGAAGCTTTCTTT. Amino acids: CASSPPQGGGTEAFF. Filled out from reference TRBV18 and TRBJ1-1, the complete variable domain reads NAGVMQNPRHLVRRRGQEARLRCSPMKGHSHVYWYRQLPEEGLKFMVYLQKENIIDESGMPKERFSAEFPKEGPSILRIQQVVRGDSAAYFCASSPPQGGGTEAFFGQGTRLTVV.

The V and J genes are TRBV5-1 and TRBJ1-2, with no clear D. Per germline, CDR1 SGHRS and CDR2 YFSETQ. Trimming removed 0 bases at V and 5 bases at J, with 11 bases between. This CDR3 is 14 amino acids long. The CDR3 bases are TGCGCCAGCAGCTTGGTGGAGGGTTCTTATGGCTACACCTTC. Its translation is CASSLVEGSYGYTF.

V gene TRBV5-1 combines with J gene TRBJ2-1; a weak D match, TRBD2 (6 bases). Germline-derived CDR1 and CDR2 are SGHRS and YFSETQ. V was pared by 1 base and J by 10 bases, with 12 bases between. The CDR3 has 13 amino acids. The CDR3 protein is CASSLPSEGEQFF. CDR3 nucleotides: TGCGCCAGCAGCTTGCCTAGCGAGGGGGAGCAGTTCTTC.

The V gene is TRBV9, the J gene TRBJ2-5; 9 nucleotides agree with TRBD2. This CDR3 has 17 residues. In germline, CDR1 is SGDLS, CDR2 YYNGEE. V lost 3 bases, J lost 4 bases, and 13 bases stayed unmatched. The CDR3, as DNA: TGTGCCAGCAGCGCCAACCTCGGACTAGCGAGCAGAGAGACCCAGTACTTC. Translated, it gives CASSANLGLASRETQYF. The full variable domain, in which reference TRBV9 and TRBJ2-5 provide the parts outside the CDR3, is DSGVTQTPKHLITATGQRVTLRCSPRSGDLSVYWYQQSLDQGLQFLIQYYNGEERAKGNILERFSAQQFPDLHSELNLSSLELGDSALYFCASSANLGLASRETQYFGPGTRLLVL.

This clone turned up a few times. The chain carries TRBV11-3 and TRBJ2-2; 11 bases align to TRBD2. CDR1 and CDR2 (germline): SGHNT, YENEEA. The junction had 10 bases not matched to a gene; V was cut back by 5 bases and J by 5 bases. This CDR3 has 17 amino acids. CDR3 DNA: TGTGCCAGCAGCACCCCGACTAGCGGGACCTTGACCGGGGAGCTGTTTTTT. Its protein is CASSTPTSGTLTGELFF.

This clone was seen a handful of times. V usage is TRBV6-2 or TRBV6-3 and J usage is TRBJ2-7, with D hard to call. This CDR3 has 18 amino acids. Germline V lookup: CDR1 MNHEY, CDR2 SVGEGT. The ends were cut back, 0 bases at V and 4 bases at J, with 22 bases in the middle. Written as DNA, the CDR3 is TGTGCCAGCAGTTACTCCGGATCGTATACAGCCTCTGAGTACGAGCAGTACTTC. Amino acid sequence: CASSYSGSYTASEYEQYF.

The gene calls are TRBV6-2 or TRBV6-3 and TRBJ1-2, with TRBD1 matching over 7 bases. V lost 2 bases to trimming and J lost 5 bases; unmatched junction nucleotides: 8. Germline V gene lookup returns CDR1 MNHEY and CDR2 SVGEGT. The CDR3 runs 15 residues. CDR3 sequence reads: CASSYLGQLFYGYTF. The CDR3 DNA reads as TGTGCCAGCAGTTACCTGGGACAGCTTTTTTATGGCTACACCTTC.